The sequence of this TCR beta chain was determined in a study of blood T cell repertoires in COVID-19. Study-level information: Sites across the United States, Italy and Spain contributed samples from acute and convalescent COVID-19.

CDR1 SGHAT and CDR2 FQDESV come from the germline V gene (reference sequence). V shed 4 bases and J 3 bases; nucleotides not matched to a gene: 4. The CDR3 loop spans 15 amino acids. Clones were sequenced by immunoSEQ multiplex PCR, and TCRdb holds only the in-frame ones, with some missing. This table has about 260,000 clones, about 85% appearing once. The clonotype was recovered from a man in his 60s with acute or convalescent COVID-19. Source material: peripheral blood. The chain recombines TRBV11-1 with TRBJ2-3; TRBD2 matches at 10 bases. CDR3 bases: TGTGCCAGCAGCTCAATAGCGGGAGGAACAGATACGCAGTATTTT. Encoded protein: CASSSIAGGTDTQYF. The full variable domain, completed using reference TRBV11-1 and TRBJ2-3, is EAEVAQSPRYKITEKSQAVAFWCDPISGHATLYWYRQILGQGPELLVQFQDESVVDDSQLPKDRFSAERLKGVDSTLKIQPAELGDSAMYLCASSSIAGGTDTQYFGPGTRLTVL.